This TCR beta chain emerged from a study of CD8 T cells in ankylosing spondylitis. Findings and caveats of the study: Those disease-linked clones were CD8+; they were also relatively rare in peripheral blood. About 8 highly homologous variants formed a TCR beta motif that appeared characteristic of ankylosing spondylitis blood. Clones linked to disease were reported to show significant enrichment in matched ankylosing spondylitis synovial fluid.

Quantitative 5'-RACE with molecular barcodes produced the TCR beta libraries. Each CDR3 protein gets one entry after TCRdb re-called the 5' RACE reads with MiXCR. The table shows 800,000 to 900,000 distinct CDR3 sequences, with around 11% occurring only once. V lost 8 bases and J lost 7, with 20 bases in between. The length of the CDR3 is 14 residues. Germline CDR1 and CDR2: SEHNR and FQNEAQ (reference sequence). This clonotype was seen a handful of times. Its antigen is undetermined. The sequence came from a male donor with ankylosing spondylitis. V is TRBV7-9 and J is TRBJ1-1; D remains ambiguous. The sample consisted of blood, either unsorted or a sorted T cell fraction (not recorded which). The CDR3 region has the DNA TGTGCCAGCGACCGGGTCCTGGGAATCGGTGAAGCTTTCTTT. It translates to CASDRVLGIGEAFF.